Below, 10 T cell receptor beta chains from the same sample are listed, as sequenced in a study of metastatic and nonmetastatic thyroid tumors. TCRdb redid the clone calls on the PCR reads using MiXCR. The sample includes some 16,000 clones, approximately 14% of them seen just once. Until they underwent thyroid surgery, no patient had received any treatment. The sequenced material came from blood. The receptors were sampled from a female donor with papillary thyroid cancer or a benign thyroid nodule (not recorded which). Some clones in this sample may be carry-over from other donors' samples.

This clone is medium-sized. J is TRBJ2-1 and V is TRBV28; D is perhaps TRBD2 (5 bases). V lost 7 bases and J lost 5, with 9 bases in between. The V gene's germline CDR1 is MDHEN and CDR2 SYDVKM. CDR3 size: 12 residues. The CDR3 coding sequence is TGTGCCAGCAAAGCGGAGAACAATGAGCAGTTCTTC. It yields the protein CASKAENNEQFF.

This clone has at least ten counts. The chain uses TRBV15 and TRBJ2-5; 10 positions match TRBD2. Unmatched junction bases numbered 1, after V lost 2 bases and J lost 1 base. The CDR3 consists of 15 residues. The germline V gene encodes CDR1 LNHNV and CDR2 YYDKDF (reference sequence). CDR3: CATSRRTSGQETQYF. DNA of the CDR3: TGTGCCACCAGCAGAAGGACTAGCGGCCAAGAGACCCAGTACTTC.

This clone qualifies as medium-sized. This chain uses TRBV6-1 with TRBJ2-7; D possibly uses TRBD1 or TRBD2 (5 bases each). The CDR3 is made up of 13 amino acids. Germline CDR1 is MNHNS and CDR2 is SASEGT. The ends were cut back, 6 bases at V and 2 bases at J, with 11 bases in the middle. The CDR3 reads CASRRGLAYEQYF. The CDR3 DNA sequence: TGTGCCAGCAGGAGGGGCCTTGCCTACGAGCAGTACTTC.

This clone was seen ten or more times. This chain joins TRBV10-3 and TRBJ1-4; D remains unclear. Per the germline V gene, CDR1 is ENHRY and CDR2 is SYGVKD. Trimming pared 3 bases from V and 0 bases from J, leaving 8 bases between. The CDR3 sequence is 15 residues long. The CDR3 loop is CAISEIPATNEKLFF. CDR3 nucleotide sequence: TGTGCCATCAGTGAAATACCTGCAACTAATGAAAAACTGTTTTTT.

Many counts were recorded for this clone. CDR3 amino acids: CSARADRAFYEQYF. CDR3 bases: TGCAGTGCTAGGGCGGACAGGGCGTTCTACGAGCAGTACTTC. The V call is TRBV20-1, the J call TRBJ2-7, with TRBD1 matching 8 bases. J lost 3 bases, V lost 3 bases, and 7 bases had no gene match. Germline V lookup: CDR1 DFQATT, CDR2 SNEGSKA (reference sequence). The CDR3 has 14 residues.

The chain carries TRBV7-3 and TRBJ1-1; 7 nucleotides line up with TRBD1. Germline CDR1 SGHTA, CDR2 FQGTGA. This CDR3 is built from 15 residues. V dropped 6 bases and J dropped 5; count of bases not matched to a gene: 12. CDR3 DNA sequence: TGTGCCAGCAGTACTCCGGGACAGAGGGAGACTGAAGCTTTCTTT. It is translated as CASSTPGQRETEAFF.

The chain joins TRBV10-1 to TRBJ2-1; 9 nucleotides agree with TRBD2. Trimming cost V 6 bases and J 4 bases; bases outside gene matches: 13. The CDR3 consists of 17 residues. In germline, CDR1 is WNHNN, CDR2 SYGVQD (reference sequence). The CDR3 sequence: CASRDRGPGLAYNEQFF. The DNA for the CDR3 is TGCGCCAGCAGAGACAGAGGCCCGGGACTAGCTTACAATGAGCAGTTCTTC.

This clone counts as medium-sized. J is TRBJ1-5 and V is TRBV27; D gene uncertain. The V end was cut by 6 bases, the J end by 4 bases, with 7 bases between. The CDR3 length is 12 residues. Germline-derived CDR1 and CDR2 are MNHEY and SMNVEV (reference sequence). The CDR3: CASRDRNQPQHF. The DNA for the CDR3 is TGTGCCAGCAGGGACCGGAATCAGCCCCAGCATTTT.

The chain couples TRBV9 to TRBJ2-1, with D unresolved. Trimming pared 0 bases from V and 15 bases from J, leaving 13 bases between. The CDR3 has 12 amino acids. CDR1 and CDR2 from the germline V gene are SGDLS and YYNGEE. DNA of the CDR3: TGTGCCAGCAGCGTAGAAACCGGCCCGCTGTTCTTC. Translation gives CASSVETGPLFF.

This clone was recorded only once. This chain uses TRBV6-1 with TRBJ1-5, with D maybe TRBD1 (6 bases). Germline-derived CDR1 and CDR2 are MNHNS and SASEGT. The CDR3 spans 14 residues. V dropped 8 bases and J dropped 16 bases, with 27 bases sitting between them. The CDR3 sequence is CASAFVQGTQPKHF. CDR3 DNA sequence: TGTGCCAGCGCGTTCGTTCAGGGGACTCAGCCCAAACATTTT.